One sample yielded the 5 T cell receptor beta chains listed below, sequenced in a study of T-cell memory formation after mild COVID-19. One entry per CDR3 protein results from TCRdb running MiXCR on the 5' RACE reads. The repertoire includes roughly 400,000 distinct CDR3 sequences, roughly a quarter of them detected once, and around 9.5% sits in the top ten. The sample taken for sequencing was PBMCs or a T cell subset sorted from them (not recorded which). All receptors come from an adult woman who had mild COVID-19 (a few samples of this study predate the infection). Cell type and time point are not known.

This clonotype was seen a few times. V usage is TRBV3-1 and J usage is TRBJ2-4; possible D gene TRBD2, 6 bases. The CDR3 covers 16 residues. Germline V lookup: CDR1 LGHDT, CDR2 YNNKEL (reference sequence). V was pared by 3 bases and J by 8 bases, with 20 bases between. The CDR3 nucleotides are TGTGCCAGCAGCCAGTGGGACTCGCCAGAGAGCGACATTCAGTACTTC. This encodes CASSQWDSPESDIQYF.

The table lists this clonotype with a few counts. The CDR3 sequence is CASSQSWGQSYEQYF. The CDR3 DNA reads TGCGCCAGCAGCCAGTCGTGGGGGCAGTCCTACGAGCAGTACTTC. The chain recombines TRBV4-1 with TRBJ2-7; maybe TRBD1 (6 bases). From germline, CDR1 is MGHRA and CDR2 YSYEKL. The CDR3 length is 15 residues. V lost 3 bases and J lost 1, with 13 bases in between.

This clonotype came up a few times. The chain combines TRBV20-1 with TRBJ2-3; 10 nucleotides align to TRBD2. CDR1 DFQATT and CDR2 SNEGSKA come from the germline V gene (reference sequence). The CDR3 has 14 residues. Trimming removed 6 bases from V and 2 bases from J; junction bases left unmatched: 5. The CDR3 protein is CSALSGGLTDTQYF. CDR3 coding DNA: TGCAGTGCGCTTAGCGGGGGGCTCACAGATACGCAGTATTTT.

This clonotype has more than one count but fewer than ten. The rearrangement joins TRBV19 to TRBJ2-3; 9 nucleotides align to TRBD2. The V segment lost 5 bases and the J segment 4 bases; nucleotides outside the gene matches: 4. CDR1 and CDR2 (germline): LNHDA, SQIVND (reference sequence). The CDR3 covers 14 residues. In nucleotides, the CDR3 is TGTGCCAGTAGTGCGGGAGGGCCCCCAGATACGCAGTATTTT. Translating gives CASSAGGPPDTQYF.

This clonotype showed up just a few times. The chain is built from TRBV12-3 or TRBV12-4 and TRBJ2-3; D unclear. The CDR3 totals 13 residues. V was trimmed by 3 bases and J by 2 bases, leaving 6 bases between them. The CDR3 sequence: CASSFSTTDTQYF. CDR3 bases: TGTGCCAGCAGTTTTTCGACCACAGATACGCAGTATTTT.